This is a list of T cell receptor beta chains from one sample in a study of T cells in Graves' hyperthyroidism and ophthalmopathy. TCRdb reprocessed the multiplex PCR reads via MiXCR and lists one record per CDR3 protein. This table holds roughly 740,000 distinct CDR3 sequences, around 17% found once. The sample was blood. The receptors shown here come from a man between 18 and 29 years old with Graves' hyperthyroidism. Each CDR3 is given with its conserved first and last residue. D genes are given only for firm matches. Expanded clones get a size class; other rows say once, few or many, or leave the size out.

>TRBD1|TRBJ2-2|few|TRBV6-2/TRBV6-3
TGTGCCGTGGAAGTAAAGACAGGGAGTAGCACCGGGGAGCTGTTTTTT
CAVEVKTGSSTGELFF
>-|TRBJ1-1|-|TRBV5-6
TGTGCCAGCAGCTTGGCTGGGGGCCTTGAAGCTTTCTTT
CASSLAGGLEAFF
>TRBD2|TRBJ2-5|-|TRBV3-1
TGTGCCAGCAGCCAACCTCCGGGACTAGCAAACTTC
CASSQPPGLANF
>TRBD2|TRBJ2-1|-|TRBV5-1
TGCGCCAGCAGCTCCGCCCCGCCCAGGGATAGCGGGATGTACAATGAGCAGTTCTTC
CASSSAPPRDSGMYNEQFF
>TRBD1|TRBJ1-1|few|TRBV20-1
TGCAGTGCTAGAGGTACAGGGGTCGGTGAAGCTTTCTTT
CSARGTGVGEAFF
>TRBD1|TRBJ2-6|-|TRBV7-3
TGTGCCAGCAGCCCCACAGGGGGCGTTTGGTCTGGGGCCAACGTCCTGACTTTC
CASSPTGGVWSGANVLTF
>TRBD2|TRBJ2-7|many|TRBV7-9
TGTGCCAGCAGCTTAGTCAGGACTAGCGGTTACTCCTACGAGCAGTACTTC
CASSLVRTSGYSYEQYF
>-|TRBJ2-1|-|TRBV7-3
TGTGCCAGCAGCCCGACGGGACGGGAGAGGCTCCATGAGCAGTTCTTC
CASSPTGRERLHEQFF
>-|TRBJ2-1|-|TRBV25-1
TGTGCCAGCAGTGAGGGGACGCACAGGGTGAGTGAGCAGTTCTTC
CASSEGTHRVSEQFF
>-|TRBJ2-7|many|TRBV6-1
TGTGCCAGCAAAGGGGGGTACGAGCAGTACTTC
CASKGGYEQYF
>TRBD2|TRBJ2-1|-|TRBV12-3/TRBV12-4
TGTGCCAGCAGTTCGGGACTAGCGGCTATCAATGAGCAGTTCTTC
CASSSGLAAINEQFF
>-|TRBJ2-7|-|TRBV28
TGTGCCAGCAGTTTAACAAGCGAGCAGTACTTC
CASSLTSEQYF
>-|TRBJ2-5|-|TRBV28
TGTGCCAGCAGTTTGGAGATCCAAGAGACCCAGTACTTC
CASSLEIQETQYF
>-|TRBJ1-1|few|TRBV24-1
TGTGCCACCTCCCCCGGGGGGTCTGAAGCTTTCTTT
CATSPGGSEAFF
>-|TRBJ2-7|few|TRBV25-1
TGTGCCAGCCGCAACGACTTGACCTACGAGCAGTACTTC
CASRNDLTYEQYF
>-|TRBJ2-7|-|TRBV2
TGTGCCAGCGGAAAAGGACCCGAGCAGTACTTC
CASGKGPEQYF
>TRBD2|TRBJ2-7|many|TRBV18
TGTGCCAGCTCACCGACCGGGACTAGCGGTTACGAGCAGTACTTC
CASSPTGTSGYEQYF
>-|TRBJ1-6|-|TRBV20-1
TGCAGTGCTAAGGTCAGCGGCCCTAATTCACCCCTCCACTTT
CSAKVSGPNSPLHF
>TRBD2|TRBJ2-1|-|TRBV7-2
TGTGCCAGCAGCCCCCGCGGGAGTGACAATGAGCAGTTCTTC
CASSPRGSDNEQFF
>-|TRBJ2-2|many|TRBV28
TGTGCCAGCAGTTTACGTTACACCGGGGAGCTGTTTTTT
CASSLRYTGELFF
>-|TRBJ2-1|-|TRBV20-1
TGCAGTGCTAGCATTTGGACAGAAGAGCTCAGGCCCAGGAATGAGCAGTTCTTC
CSASIWTEELRPRNEQFF